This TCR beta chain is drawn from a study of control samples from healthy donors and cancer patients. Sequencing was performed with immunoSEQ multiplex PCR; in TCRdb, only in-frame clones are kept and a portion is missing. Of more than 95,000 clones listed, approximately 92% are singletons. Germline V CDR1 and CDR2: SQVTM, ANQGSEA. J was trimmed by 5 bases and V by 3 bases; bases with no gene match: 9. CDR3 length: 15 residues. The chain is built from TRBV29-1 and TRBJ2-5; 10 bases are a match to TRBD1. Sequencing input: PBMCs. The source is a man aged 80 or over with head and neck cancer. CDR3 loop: CSVEGWTGGVETQYF. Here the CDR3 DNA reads TGCAGCGTTGAGGGGTGGACAGGGGGAGTGGAGACCCAGTACTTC.